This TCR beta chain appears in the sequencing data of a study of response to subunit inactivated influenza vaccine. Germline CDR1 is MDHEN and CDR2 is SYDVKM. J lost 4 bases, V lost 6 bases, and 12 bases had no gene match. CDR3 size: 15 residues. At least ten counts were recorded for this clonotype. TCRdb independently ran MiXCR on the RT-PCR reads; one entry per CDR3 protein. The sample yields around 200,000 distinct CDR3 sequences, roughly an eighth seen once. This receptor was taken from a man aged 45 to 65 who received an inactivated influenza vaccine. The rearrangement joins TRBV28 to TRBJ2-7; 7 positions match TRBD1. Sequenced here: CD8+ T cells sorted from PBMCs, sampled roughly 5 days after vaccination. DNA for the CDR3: TGTGCCAGCAGCAGAGTCGGACAGGAGAGATACGAGCAGTACTTC. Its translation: CASSRVGQERYEQYF. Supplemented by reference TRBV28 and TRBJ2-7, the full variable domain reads DVKVTQSSRYLVKRTGEKVFLECVQDMDHENMFWYRQDPGLGLRLIYFSYDVKMKEKGDIPEGYSVSREKKERFSLILESASTNQTSMYLCASSRVGQERYEQYFGPGTRLTVT.